This T cell receptor beta chain was sequenced for a study of shared clonotypes between healthy human individuals. Findings and caveats of the study: Memory subsets generally showed lower estimated richness than naive subsets. Shared clonotypes across all four donors exceeded non-shared ones in generation probability. The donor pool, a small one, limited the genetic and exposure-history diversity represented.

The CDR3 is made up of 15 amino acids. V was clipped by 0 bases and J by 4 bases; unmatched bases: 3. Germline CDR1 reads SEHNR; CDR2 reads FQNEAQ (reference sequence). Donors were healthy HIV-negative adults without recently reported acute infections or vaccinations. Sequencing used immunoSEQ multiplex PCR; TCRdb keeps in-frame clones, though not all of them. The sample shows roughly 410,000 clones, about 96% of them seen only once. With respect to this clone: The antigen is not known.

The J gene is TRBJ2-3, the V gene TRBV7-9, with 8 nucleotides matching TRBD2. Source material: memory CD8+ T cells sorted from blood. Subset defined: CD45RO+ cells pooled with CCR7-negative TemRA cells. This TCR was recovered from a man aged 30 to 45 in good health. The CDR3 here is CASSLADGRADTQYF. The DNA of the CDR3 is TGTGCCAGCAGCTTAGCGGACGGGAGGGCAGATACGCAGTATTTT. The full variable domain, its missing parts supplied by reference TRBV7-9 and TRBJ2-3, is DTGVSQNPRHKITKRGQNVTFRCDPISEHNRLYWYRQTLGQGPEFLTYFQNEAQLEKSRLLSDRFSAERPKGSFSTLEIQRTEQGDSAMYLCASSLADGRADTQYFGPGTRLTVL.